This T cell receptor (beta chain) originates from a study of CD8 T cells in ankylosing spondylitis. One entry per CDR3 protein results from TCRdb running MiXCR on the 5' RACE reads. This table has about 160,000 distinct CDR3 sequences, about 42% appearing once. Trimming cost V 4 bases and J 6 bases, with 21 bases left between them. The CDR3 extends over 17 amino acids. Germline loops: CDR1 LGHDT, CDR2 YNNKEL (reference sequence). The chain joins TRBV3-1 to TRBJ2-2, with D perhaps TRBD1 or TRBD2 (5 bases each). Sequencing input: synovial fluid, either unsorted or a sorted T cell fraction (not recorded which). This receptor was taken from a male donor with ankylosing spondylitis. CDR3 amino acids: CASSPCCGGAGPGELFF. CDR3 nucleotide sequence: TGTGCCAGCAGCCCCTGTTGTGGGGGAGCCGGGCCCGGGGAGCTGTTTTTT.